The source of this T cell receptor beta chain is a study of cytomegalovirus exposure and HLA in healthy donors (dated by TCRdb to the late 2010s). Concerning the study at large: An earlier analysis of some 500 of the donors reported more than 250 Gb of sequence data and around 110 million unique TCR beta sequences from about 200 million T cells. Roughly 300 gigabases of sequencing data and tens of millions of unique TCR sequences were included in an early release covering roughly 600 HLA-typed donors. Among the approximately 430 genotyped donors, approximately 82% belonged to the genetic ancestry cluster associated with self-reported Caucasian donors. The study aimed to test whether signatures of past pathogen exposure could be identified by cataloging public T cell receptors. The T cell repertoires of 670 or so subjects were profiled by immunosequencing and related to cytomegalovirus serostatus. A separate validation cohort of roughly 110 different subjects was used in addition to the approximately 670-subject first cohort. High-throughput TCR immunosequencing, statistical association of individual TCRs with disease status, and machine learning were combined to predict cytomegalovirus infection status. A later analysis re-analyzed previously published TCR beta repertoires from about 600 donors and added high-resolution HLA genotyping to study TCR occurrence patterns. Rather than using new phenotypic data, the later analysis identified candidate immune exposures from TCR beta sequences and from how often those sequences occurred across donors. An earlier analysis of more than 450 of the donors used high-throughput TCR beta sequencing to judge whether each TCR beta V gene segment behaved as functional or pseudogenic. Donor age, sex, ethnicity and CMV serostatus were collected together with the repertoire data. In a later genetic analysis, genome-wide SNP genotypes for about 65% of the 666 donors were used, and that subset was treated as a discovery cohort. Every discovery cohort repertoire had been produced on one sequencing platform. Both class I and class II loci were covered by HLA typing, at four-digit resolution. The number of donors typed differed by locus, with about 620-630 for A, B, C, DRB1 and DQB1, more than 500 for DQA1, 606 for DPA1, and some 470 for DPB1. Because of strong linkage in the cohort, a handful of DR-DQ haplotypes were treated as single units for association and clustering. On average, around 230,000 unique TCR beta nucleotide sequences were sequenced per donor among roughly 430 genotyped donors of the cohort, with roughly 18% of those sequences being non-productive.

CDR1 and CDR2, looked up from the germline V gene, are SGDLS and YYNGEE. After removal of 3 bases from V and 7 bases from J, the junction retains 6 bases not matched to a gene. From its cysteine to its phenylalanine, the CDR3 spans 13 amino acids. The CDR3 DNA has 39 bases and is translated from base 1. The count of this clone is one. Its binding antigen is unknown. No per-base quality is available; no much larger clone lies one base away. The cohort was made up of roughly 670 healthy bone marrow donors. At the time of sampling, every cohort member was nominally healthy, though immune exposures that went unrecorded were likely present. The donor was CMV seronegative and was included in the group of about 400 seronegative cohort members. A peripheral blood sample was provided by each donor, and peripheral blood mononuclear cells were used for TCR beta sequencing. Genomic DNA extraction from the blood cell samples was performed with the Qiagen DNeasy Blood Extraction Kit.

What the research found in general, with its limitations: Because the 87-base-pair reads could not distinguish some IMGT-functional V segments, including TRBV6-2 and TRBV6-3, those segments were excluded. Compared with equally common non-associated chains, HLA-associated TCR beta chains in a later analysis were more clonally expanded and had lower generation probabilities. Because HLA typing was unavailable for some donors at each locus, only the typed subset was used in association tests. The classifier was reported to diagnose cytomegalovirus status with high specificity and sensitivity in both the original cohort and the validation cohort. According to a later genetic analysis, donors in an Asian-associated ancestry cluster had fewer N-insertions in productive TCRs than the approximately 700-donor mean. An association between a missense DCLRE1C variant and V-gene and J-gene trimming of TCR beta chains was found in a later genetic analysis and replicated in an independent cohort. The study listed 164 TCR beta chains as associated with cytomegalovirus. Some 15 rarely observed V segments, including chromosome 9 orphons, were excluded from the earlier analysis of almost 600 of the donors because counts were too low. In a later analysis, several top co-occurrence clusters were reported to appear linked to parvovirus B19, influenza, CMV and Epstein-Barr virus. A cluster of highly shared sequence variants was judged likely to be a technical artifact of the sequencing pipeline. In a later analysis, about 17,000 TCR beta sequences were associated with specific HLA alleles at a false discovery rate of 0.05. A further reported finding was that TCR beta sequences accurately predicted the HLA-A and HLA-B alleles for most subjects in the first cohort. Sequencing depth was assumed to be roughly uniform across donors in the presence/absence analyses, though that assumption may not hold. Linkage disequilibrium might explain the correlated functional status among segregating V segments, but an unknown experimental factor could not be excluded. Across donors, most TCR sequences were observed very rarely, whereas some public TCRs were present in many individuals. An earlier analysis of roughly 570 of the donors showed that most TCR beta V segments appeared in productive rearrangements either about 87% or about 30% of the time, which broadly matched IMGT annotations. A later analysis found that TCR association rates varied across HLA loci, with DRB1 alleles showing the most associated TCRs and HLA-C alleles the fewest. In vitro tests confirmed that a few of the cytomegalovirus-associated TCR beta chains recognize cytomegalovirus antigens. For the cohort, immune exposure information was limited to CMV serostatus. Assigning TCR associations to individual alleles was difficult when HLA alleles, especially DR and DQ, strongly co-occurred. Only TCR beta chains were sequenced in this cohort, and the absence of alpha or paired-chain data limited detectable features. Most CMV-associated TCR beta chains appeared to be HLA-restricted in a later analysis, and the HLA associations seemed to be driven largely by CMV exposure. It was suggested by the authors that the approach could potentially be generalized to other disease states and immunological phenotypes.

The library was made by the immunoSEQ multiplex PCR assay. For the multiplex PCR, a mixture combining 60 forward primers for TCR Vbeta segments and 13 reverse primers for TCR Jbeta segments was used. A multiplex PCR assay on genomic DNA amplified the CDR3 region of rearranged TCR beta genes. Amplified TCR beta libraries were sequenced as 87-base-pair reads on the Illumina HiSeq System. On the authors' methods: A later analysis tallied roughly 78 million unique TCR beta chains across the 640 or so repertoires, and approximately 12 million of those chains were shared by two or more donors. Raw reads were error-corrected and collapsed into unique sequences with a nearest-neighbor algorithm that merged closely related sequences to remove PCR and sequencing errors. CDR3 sequences were aligned to IMGT reference sequences to assign V, D and J gene segments. For a sequence to be retained, a match of at least six nucleotides was required to both a V gene segment and a J gene segment. Rearrangements were classified as productive when the CDR3 lacked stop codons and remained in frame with V and J, and all other rearrangements were classified as non-productive. Following IMGT convention, CDR3 was defined as the stretch from the second conserved V-encoded cysteine up to the conserved J-encoded phenylalanine. The earlier analysis of approximately 500 of the donors excluded sequences that lacked an unambiguous match to a single V gene segment. In an earlier analysis of some 590 of the donors, V segments were called functional above 56.7% productive rearrangements and were called segregating when the between-donor standard deviation exceeded 5%. A statistical classification framework was developed to diagnose cytomegalovirus status using the catalog of TCR beta chain sequences. In a later analysis, TCR nucleotide sequences were compared against IMGT/GENE-DB human TR gene sequences so that V and J genes could be assigned. Using the TCRdist pipeline, a later analysis assigned CDR3 sequences along with most-parsimonious VDJ recombination scenarios. A later analysis defined each TCR beta chain by its CDR3 amino acid sequence plus V-gene family, and excluded reads lacking a unique V-gene family. As a way to deal with suspected cross-contamination and a sequencing artifact, a later analysis dropped hundreds of nucleotide sequences that were highly shared and had low generation probability. In a later analysis, a clonal expansion index was calculated for each public chain from normalized within-repertoire ranks of inferred template counts. Generation probabilities in a later analysis came from a VDJ recombination model fitted to out-of-frame rearrangements, and those results were checked against IGoR. Hypergeometric tests were used in a later analysis to score TCR-TCR, TCR-HLA and TCR-CMV co-occurrence, with a repertoire-size bias correction applied to the TCR pairs. False discovery rates were estimated in a later analysis by permuting HLA or CMV assignments 20 times. In a later analysis, co-occurring TCRs were grouped using DBSCAN, and TCRdist sequence similarity was added for clustering within HLA-allele-positive subsets. Repertoires with fewer than 30,000 or more than 120,000 public chains, plus five repertoires with anomalous nucleotide sharing, were excluded from co-occurrence clustering. Imported from immuneACCESS, the table was reduced by TCRdb to in-frame sequences with V and J called. These copies leave out some clones; in studies compared against another copy, an unresolved V gene accounts for under half, and the cause of the remainder is not known. V, J and clone size derive from that table, while D and trimming were established from the DNA sequence. The sample data list around 120,000 clones, and 75% to 90% of these were observed just once. The top ten hold approximately 0.22% of the sample.

This receptor was identified in a man aged 45 to 65 in good health and CMV-seronegative. The rearrangement combines TRBV9 with TRBJ1-2, and TRBD1 aligns with 7 junction nucleotides. Sequencing was performed on PBMCs. The base sequence is TGTGCCAGCAGCGAAGACAGGGTTTCTGGCTACACCTTC. Its coded protein is CASSEDRVSGYTF.